This T cell receptor (beta chain) derives from a study of OX40 agonist ivuxolimab in advanced cancers. Overall study: Ivuxolimab is a fully human IgG2 antibody that activates OX40 (CD134). General observations from the study: Normalized T-cell clonal expansion was also low in a subset of nonresponders. Relative to CD4+, CD8+ T cells held more expanded clones on average.

On this clone: Its antigen remains unidentified.

V was cut by 3 bases and J by 4 bases, with 18 bases left in between. Germline V CDR1 and CDR2: LGHNA, YSLEER. There are 17 residues in the CDR3. The sampling schedule covered blood at baseline, cycle 4 day 1, and cycle 7 day 1. The data were produced by immunoSEQ multiplex PCR, yet TCRdb's version contains in-frame clones alone and is incomplete. This sample has around 62,000 clones, with roughly 82% found just once. This chain links TRBV4-3 with TRBJ1-4; tentative D call: TRBD1 (6 bases). This receptor was identified in an adult with an advanced solid tumor such as melanoma, head and neck, liver or kidney cancer. The sequenced sample was CD4+ or CD8+ T cells sorted from blood, obtained in a trial of the OX40 agonist ivuxolimab. The DNA of the CDR3 is TGCGCCAGCAGCCACCTCCTAACAGGGCCTGTTAATGAAAAACTGTTTTTT. Translating gives CASSHLLTGPVNEKLFF.